Listed here are 21 T cell receptor beta chains from one sample, sequenced in a study of cytomegalovirus exposure and HLA in healthy donors. Vbeta (60) and Jbeta (13) primers were used in the PCR. Sequencing used immunoSEQ multiplex PCR; TCRdb keeps in-frame clones, though not all of them. The clone table shows some 80,000 clones, with the ten largest holding approximately 14%. The specimen was PBMCs. Every receptor here comes from a man over 45 in good health and CMV-seropositive.

V gene TRBV5-1 combines with J gene TRBJ1-2; D gene uncertain. Germline CDR1 SGHRS, CDR2 YFSETQ. The CDR3 length is 13 residues. V was cut by 4 bases and J by 4 bases, with 11 bases left in between. CDR3 region: CASSIDTVYGYTF. The CDR3 DNA follows: TGCGCCAGCAGCATTGACACCGTCTATGGCTACACCTTC.

The V gene is TRBV7-2, the J gene TRBJ2-7, with a weak D call TRBD2 (6 bases). The V end was cut by 1 base, the J end by 6 bases, with 16 bases between. The CDR3 length is 15 residues. Germline CDR1 SGHTA, CDR2 FQGNSA. CDR3 sequence: CASSLGFGGSGEQYV. CDR3 DNA sequence: TGTGCCAGCAGCTTAGGATTCGGAGGGTCGGGCGAGCAGTACGTC.

The CDR3 DNA reads TGTGCCAGCTCACCACTACGGGACATACTTGCTCTTAGCAATCAGCCCCAGCATTTT. Residues: CASSPLRDILALSNQPQHF. The rearrangement links TRBV18 to TRBJ1-5; TRBD1 is a possible D gene (6 bases). Trimming took 1 base from V and 0 from J, leaving 19 bases between them. This CDR3 region has 19 residues. The germline gives CDR1 KGHSH, CDR2 LQKENI. Together with reference TRBV18 and TRBJ1-5, the CDR3 gives the full variable domain: NAGVMQNPRHLVRRRGQEARLRCSPMKGHSHVYWYRQLPEEGLKFMVYLQKENIIDESGMPKERFSAEFPKEGPSILRIQQVVRGDSAAYFCASSPLRDILALSNQPQHFGDGTRLSIL.

This rearrangement joins TRBV5-5 to TRBJ1-1; tentative D call: TRBD1 (5 bases). The germline gives CDR1 SGHKS, CDR2 YYEKEE (reference sequence). Trimming pared 1 base from V and 3 bases from J, leaving 10 bases between. This CDR3 has 14 residues. CDR3 nucleotides: TGTGCCAGCAGCTTGTATCCGACAGACACTGAAGCTTTCTTT. Its protein product is CASSLYPTDTEAFF.

This sequence joins TRBV6-1 and TRBJ1-1; 10 bases agree with TRBD1. V lost 6 bases to trimming and J lost 7 bases; unmatched junction nucleotides: 2. The CDR3 is 12 amino acids. Germline CDR1 reads MNHNS; CDR2 reads SASEGT. The CDR3 protein is CASSGDRGEAFF. CDR3 sequence (DNA): TGTGCCAGCAGCGGGGACAGGGGTGAAGCTTTCTTT.

The rearrangement joins TRBV7-6 to TRBJ1-1; D gene uncertain. The germline V and J ends were trimmed by 1 base and 6 bases, with 9 bases remaining between them. Germline lookup yields CDR1 SGHVS and CDR2 FNYEAQ. The CDR3 totals 13 residues. The CDR3 sequence: CASSLGEGSEAFF. The CDR3 coding sequence is TGTGCCAGCAGCTTAGGAGAGGGCTCTGAAGCTTTCTTT. The full variable domain, rest sourced from reference TRBV7-6 and TRBJ1-1, is GAGVSQSPRYKVTKRGQDVALRCDPISGHVSLYWYRQALGQGPEFLTYFNYEAQQDKSGLPNDRFSAERPEGSISTLTIQRTEQRDSAMYRCASSLGEGSEAFFGQGTRLTVV.

This sequence joins TRBV6-5 and TRBJ1-1; D unclear. The germline V gene has CDR1 MNHEY and CDR2 SVGAGI. The CDR3 runs 13 residues. V lost 6 bases and J 2 bases, leaving 10 bases between the germline ends. CDR3 coding DNA: TGTGCCAGCAGCGTGGCGGTTAACACTGAAGCTTTCTTT. As protein: CASSVAVNTEAFF.

In DNA form, the CDR3 reads TGTGCCAGCAGCGCCGAGGAGAGTCAGCCCCAGCATTTT. Its translation is CASSAEESQPQHF. The chain employs TRBV9 and TRBJ1-5; D not certain. The CDR3 spans 13 residues. V dropped 3 bases and J dropped 6 bases, with 10 bases sitting between them. CDR1 and CDR2 (germline): SGDLS, YYNGEE.

The CDR3 loop is CASSPLLGQGAPYGYTF. CDR3 coding DNA: TGCGCCAGCAGTCCACTCCTCGGACAGGGAGCCCCCTATGGCTACACCTTC. V gene TRBV4-1 combines with J gene TRBJ1-2, with TRBD1 matching over 8 bases. V lost 6 bases to trimming and J lost 4 bases; unmatched junction nucleotides: 16. From germline, CDR1 is MGHRA and CDR2 YSYEKL. The CDR3 is 17 amino acids.

The CDR3 region has the DNA TGTGCCATCGGCGGAGATACGCAGTATTTT. It yields the protein CAIGGDTQYF. The V gene is TRBV10-3, the J gene TRBJ2-3; D not resolved. Trimming pared 8 bases from V and 5 bases from J, leaving 5 bases between. This CDR3 has 10 amino acids. CDR1 ENHRY and CDR2 SYGVKD come from the germline V gene.

This sequence joins TRBV6-5 and TRBJ2-5; 9 bases align to TRBD1. The CDR3 consists of 16 residues. CDR1 is MNHEY, CDR2 SVGAGI, per germline. J was trimmed by 5 bases and V by 4 bases; bases with no gene match: 11. The CDR3 region has the DNA TGTGCCAGCAGTTTCCTCCCGGGGACAGGGTGGGAGACCCAGTACTTC. This translates into CASSFLPGTGWETQYF.

The chain is built from TRBV5-6 and TRBJ2-6, with 8 positions matching TRBD1. The CDR3 runs to 16 residues. Germline CDR1 and CDR2: SGHDT and YYEEEE. V shed 6 bases, J shed 0 bases, and the junction held 5 bases outside the gene matches. In DNA, the CDR3 is TGTGCCAGCACCGGACAGGGTACCTCTGGGGCCAACGTCCTGACTTTC. Residues: CASTGQGTSGANVLTF.

The V and J genes are TRBV6-1 and TRBJ2-5, with 7 nucleotides matching TRBD1. The V gene end was trimmed by 2 bases and the J gene end by 2 bases; junction bases not matched to a gene: 5. Germline lookup yields CDR1 MNHNS and CDR2 SASEGT. The CDR3 spans 15 residues. The CDR3 DNA sequence: TGTGCCAGCAGTGAAAGGGGGCGGAGGCAAGAGACCCAGTACTTC. As protein: CASSERGRRQETQYF.

Worth noting for this clone: This same CDR3 is encoded by further DNA sequences in the sample. The V call is TRBV5-6, the J call TRBJ1-2; possible D gene TRBD1, 6 bases. This CDR3 contains 12 residues. V was clipped by 4 bases and J by 8 bases, with 12 bases between them. Germline assignment: CDR1 SGHDT and CDR2 YYEEEE. CDR3 sequence reads: CASSQGLEGYTF. The CDR3 bases are TGTGCCAGCAGCCAGGGGCTGGAAGGCTACACCTTC.

J is TRBJ2-2 and V is TRBV30, with a weak D call TRBD2 (6 bases). Trimming removed 3 bases at V and 5 bases at J, with 10 bases between. Germline V gene data show CDR1 as GTSNPN and CDR2 as SVGIG (reference sequence). The CDR3 runs 13 residues. CDR3 residues: CAWRVGRTGELFF. For the CDR3, the DNA is TGTGCCTGGAGAGTAGGGAGGACCGGGGAGCTGTTTTTT. The full variable domain, completed using reference TRBV30 and TRBJ2-2, is SQTIHQWPATLVQPVGSPLSLECTVEGTSNPNLYWYRQAAGRGLQLLFYSVGIGQISSEVPQNLSASRPQDRQFILSSKKLLLSDSGFYLCAWRVGRTGELFFGEGSRLTVL.

V is TRBV5-1 and J is TRBJ1-1; D not resolved. Germline V CDR1 and CDR2: SGHRS, YFSETQ. This CDR3 region has 14 residues. Trimming removed 0 bases at V and 4 bases at J, with 10 bases between. The CDR3 bases are TGCGCCAGCAGCTTGGAAGTACTTGGCACTGAAGCTTTCTTT. It is translated as CASSLEVLGTEAFF.

The V gene is TRBV7-3, the J gene TRBJ1-2, with D perhaps matching TRBD1 (6 bases). The CDR3 is 13 amino acids. CDR1 is SGHTA, CDR2 FQGTGA, per germline. V gave up 7 bases and J gave up 6 bases, with 15 bases separating them. This CDR3 reads CASTDPGAHGYTF. The CDR3 DNA reads TGTGCCAGCACCGATCCAGGGGCTCATGGCTACACCTTC.

The chain recombines TRBV29-1 with TRBJ2-1, with TRBD2 matching over 9 bases. CDR1 is SQVTM, CDR2 ANQGSEA, per germline. The J segment lost 8 bases and the V segment lost 4 bases, leaving 0 bases of the junction unmatched. CDR3 size: 11 residues. The CDR3 protein is CSVGLADEQFF. Here the CDR3 DNA reads TGCAGCGTTGGACTAGCGGATGAGCAGTTCTTC.

The chain couples TRBV5-4 to TRBJ2-1, with a possible D match to TRBD1 (5 bases). Germline assignment: CDR1 SGHNT and CDR2 YYREEE (reference sequence). V shed 0 bases and J shed 0 bases, with 10 bases lying between them. This CDR3 has 16 residues. The CDR3 protein is CASSLGGLSSYNEQFF. The CDR3 DNA reads TGTGCCAGCAGCTTGGGGGGCCTCAGCTCCTACAATGAGCAGTTCTTC. The complete variable domain, with remaining parts taken from reference TRBV5-4 and TRBJ2-1, reads ETGVTQSPTHLIKTRGQQVTLRCSSQSGHNTVSWYQQALGQGPQFIFQYYREEENGRGNFPPRFSGLQFPNYSSELNVNALELDDSALYLCASSLGGLSSYNEQFFGPGTRLTVL.

This sequence joins TRBV5-6 and TRBJ1-2; 9 bases are shared with TRBD1. J lost 8 bases, V lost 0 bases, and 2 bases had no gene match. Germline V lookup: CDR1 SGHDT, CDR2 YYEEEE. The CDR3 covers 13 residues. The CDR3 nucleotides are TGTGCCAGCAGCTTGGACAGGGGGCGAGGCTACACCTTC. It encodes CASSLDRGRGYTF. Combining the CDR3 with reference TRBV5-6 and TRBJ1-2 gives the whole variable domain DAGVTQSPTHLIKTRGQQVTLRCSPKSGHDTVSWYQQALGQGPQFIFQYYEEEERQRGNFPDRFSGHQFPNYSSELNVNALLLGDSALYLCASSLDRGRGYTFGSGTRLTVV.

This sequence joins TRBV7-9 and TRBJ1-2; TRBD1 aligns across 7 bases. The V gene's germline CDR1 is SEHNR and CDR2 FQNEAQ (reference sequence). The junction had 4 bases not matched to a gene; V was cut back by 5 bases and J by 4 bases. The CDR3 runs to 13 residues. CDR3 amino acids: CASSLGGGYGYTF. CDR3 bases: TGTGCCAGCAGCCTAGGGGGCGGCTATGGCTACACCTTC.